The rows below give T cell receptor beta chains drawn from one sample of a study of post-analysis software for immune sequencing data. One entry per CDR3 protein, called by TCRdb with MiXCR from the PCR reads. The sample has hundreds of thousands of distinct CDR3 sequences, 55% to 60% seen once. Sequencing was carried out using blood. These receptors all stem from a girl aged 2 to 10 with multiple sclerosis. Both conserved end residues are part of each CDR3. The D gene is left open where the match is weak. Clone size, where shown, is once, few, many, or a class for clones that have expanded.

few | NA | TRBJ2-7 | TRBV15 | TGTGCCACCAGCAGAGATAATGCGGGTACTACCTCCTACGAGCAGTACTTC | CATSRDNAGTTSYEQYF
NA | TRBD2 | TRBJ2-5 | TRBV11-2 | TGTGCCAGCAGCTACGGGACTAGCGGGGGGACCCTTGGGGAGACCCAGTACTTC | CASSYGTSGGTLGETQYF
NA | NA | TRBJ2-1 | TRBV6-5 | TGTGCCAGCAGCCCGAGTGCGGGTGCCTACAATGAGCAGTTCTTC | CASSPSAGAYNEQFF
NA | TRBD2 | TRBJ2-3 | TRBV12-3/TRBV12-4 | TGTGCCAGCACTTACCTAGCGGACGGGGGGATGAGGGATACGCAGTATTTT | CASTYLADGGMRDTQYF
NA | NA | TRBJ1-4 | TRBV15 | TGTGCCACCAGCAGTTCCGGAGTTGATGAAAAACTGTTTTTT | CATSSSGVDEKLFF
NA | NA | TRBJ1-2 | TRBV20-1 | TGCAGTGCCCCGGCCTCCTATGGCTACACCTTC | CSAPASYGYTF
NA | TRBD1 | TRBJ2-5 | TRBV27 | TGTGCCAACAGTCCGACAGGGGTTAGCCAAGAGACCCAGTACTTC | CANSPTGVSQETQYF
NA | NA | TRBJ2-1 | TRBV4-1 | TGCGCCAGCAGCCGACAGACAGAGTCCTACAATGAGCAGTTCTTC | CASSRQTESYNEQFF
NA | NA | TRBJ2-3 | TRBV7-2 | TGTGCCAGCAGCCTGATGGGGGGCACAGATACGCAGTATTTT | CASSLMGGTDTQYF
NA | NA | TRBJ2-1 | TRBV10-1 | TGCGCCAGCAGTGACCTTCATGAGCAGTTCTTC | CASSDLHEQFF
NA | NA | TRBJ2-7 | TRBV11-2 | TGTGCCAGCAGCTTAGATGCCTTCGAGGACAGCGTTGATCTAGTGGGGCAGTACTTC | CASSLDAFEDSVDLVGQYF
NA | NA | TRBJ1-4 | TRBV2 | TGTGCCAGCAGTGATGGCCCTAGGGGAGGAGAAAAACTGTTTTTT | CASSDGPRGGEKLFF
NA | TRBD2 | TRBJ2-5 | TRBV7-2 | TGTGCCAGCAGCTTTACTAGCGGGGGGGCCCAAGAGACCCAGTACTTC | CASSFTSGGAQETQYF
NA | TRBD2 | TRBJ2-1 | TRBV5-1 | TGCGCCAGCAGCTTCGGAGAGCGGGGGACATACAATGAGCAGTTCTTC | CASSFGERGTYNEQFF
NA | TRBD2 | TRBJ2-1 | TRBV12-3/TRBV12-4 | TGTGCCAGCAGAGCCTCTAGCGGGGGAACCATCTCCTACAATGAGCAGTTCTTC | CASRASSGGTISYNEQFF
NA | NA | TRBJ1-2 | TRBV20-1 | TGCAGTGCGAACGAGGAGTCAAACTATGGCTACACCTTC | CSANEESNYGYTF
NA | TRBD2 | TRBJ2-3 | TRBV29-1 | TGCAGCGTTGAGCGGGGGTCCACAGATACGCAGTATTTT | CSVERGSTDTQYF
few | TRBD2 | TRBJ2-7 | TRBV12-3/TRBV12-4 | TGTGCCAGCAGTACCCAGCGGGACTCCTACGAGCAGTACTTC | CASSTQRDSYEQYF
few | NA | TRBJ2-7 | TRBV2 | TGTGCCAGCAGAGCTGACGAGGGCTCCTACGAGCAGTACTTC | CASRADEGSYEQYF
NA | TRBD2 | TRBJ2-4 | TRBV5-1 | TGCGCCAGCAGCTTGAGTTCATGGCTAGCGGGGGGGCCGGCCAAAAACATTCAGTACTTC | CASSLSSWLAGGPAKNIQYF
NA | TRBD2 | TRBJ2-5 | TRBV10-3 | TGTGCCATCAGGCCCCAACTAGCGGGAGAGGGAGAGACCCAGTACTTC | CAIRPQLAGEGETQYF
NA | TRBD1 | TRBJ2-7 | TRBV7-2 | TGTGCCAGCAGCCCGTACCCGGGACAGGGCTACGAGCAGTACTTC | CASSPYPGQGYEQYF
NA | TRBD1 | TRBJ2-2 | TRBV6-6 | TGTGCCAGCAGGAGGGACAGCCTCACCGGGGAGCTGTTTTTT | CASRRDSLTGELFF
NA | NA | TRBJ1-5 | TRBV29-1 | TGCAGCGCCTCGAACGAGGGCCCCAATCAGCCCCAGCATTTT | CSASNEGPNQPQHF
NA | NA | TRBJ2-5 | TRBV29-1 | TGCAGCGTTGTAAAGGTTAGGGGAGAGACCCAGTACTTC | CSVVKVRGETQYF
NA | TRBD2 | TRBJ2-1 | TRBV20-1 | TGCAGTGCCGGACTAGCGGGTTCTACTGAGCAGTTCTTC | CSAGLAGSTEQFF
once | NA | TRBJ2-3 | TRBV5-1 | TGCGCCAGCAGCTTGAGCCCCCACAGGGCCGACACAGATACGCAGTATTTT | CASSLSPHRADTDTQYF
NA | TRBD1 | TRBJ1-1 | TRBV29-1 | TGCAGCGTTGAATACAGGGACAGGCAGTTCTACACTGAAGCTTTCTTT | CSVEYRDRQFYTEAFF
few | NA | TRBJ2-3 | TRBV5-1 | TGCGCCAGCAGCTTGGACACTAGCACAGATACGCAGTATTTT | CASSLDTSTDTQYF
few | TRBD1 | TRBJ2-7 | TRBV12-3/TRBV12-4 | TGTGCCAGCAGTGCGACAGGGGTTGACTCCTACGAGCAGTACTTC | CASSATGVDSYEQYF
NA | TRBD2 | TRBJ2-1 | TRBV20-1 | TGCAGTGCTAGCATGCTAGCGGGGACCAATGAGCAGTTCTTC | CSASMLAGTNEQFF
NA | NA | TRBJ2-6 | TRBV5-1 | TGCGCCAGCAGCGCCCAGGGGAACTCTGGGGCCAACGTCCTGACTTTC | CASSAQGNSGANVLTF
NA | NA | TRBJ1-3 | TRBV9 | TGTGCCAGCAGCGACACTACCAGCTCTGGAAACACCATATATTTT | CASSDTTSSGNTIYF
NA | NA | TRBJ1-1 | TRBV11-2 | TGTGCCAGCAGAATAAAGATGAACACTGAAGCTTTCTTT | CASRIKMNTEAFF
NA | TRBD2 | TRBJ2-7 | TRBV10-3 | TGTGCCATCAGGCCGGGACTAGACTACGAGCAGTACTTC | CAIRPGLDYEQYF
once | TRBD2 | TRBJ2-5 | TRBV7-2 | TGTGCCAGCAGCTTAAGCGGGGGGGCCTGGGAGACCCAGTACTTC | CASSLSGGAWETQYF
few | NA | TRBJ2-1 | TRBV29-1 | TGCAGCGTAACAGCGGCCTACAATGAGCAGTTCTTC | CSVTAAYNEQFF
NA | TRBD1 | TRBJ2-5 | TRBV6-5 | TGTGCCAGCAGCTCACAGGGGGCCTCAATGGGGAACCAGTACTTC | CASSSQGASMGNQYF
few | NA | TRBJ2-1 | TRBV15 | TGTGCCACCAGCCGGGCGCAGAGCTCCTACAATGAGCAGTTCTTC | CATSRAQSSYNEQFF
NA | TRBD1 | TRBJ1-2 | TRBV6-5 | TGTGCCAGCAGCGCCCTTGACAGGGGGCACTATGGCTACACCTTC | CASSALDRGHYGYTF
once | NA | TRBJ2-7 | TRBV29-1 | TGCAGCGTTGTTACGGGGAACTACGAGCAGTACTTC | CSVVTGNYEQYF
NA | TRBD1 | TRBJ2-2 | TRBV12-3/TRBV12-4 | TGTGCCGGAGGCGGACAGGGGATCACCGGGGAGCTGTTTTTT | CAGGGQGITGELFF
NA | NA | TRBJ2-3 | TRBV20-1 | TGCAGTGCCGTTGGTTCCAGGGCCACAGATACGCAGTATTTT | CSAVGSRATDTQYF